The present T cell receptor beta chain was sequenced within a study of breast tumors, draining lymph nodes, adjacent tissues. The sample holds many counts of this clonotype. What it binds is unknown. General observations from the study: The lymph node origin of tumor T cells was framed as consistent with a hypothesis, not demonstrated.

This CDR3 is built from 20 residues. The V and J ends lost 4 bases and 2 bases, in that order; junction bases with no gene match: 20. The germline CDR1 and CDR2 sequences are MGHRA and YSYEKL. TCRdb re-derived calls from the multiplex PCR reads in MiXCR, one entry per CDR3 protein. The sample holds about 180,000 distinct CDR3 sequences, 25% to 40% seen once. Samples came from axillary lymph nodes draining the breast cancer. This receptor was taken from a female donor with breast cancer. Some clones in this sample may be carry-over from other donors' samples. The sequenced material came from axillary lymph node tissue. This chain joins TRBV4-1 and TRBJ1-5, with TRBD1 identical over 7 bases. Here the CDR3 reads CASSLRFAGGGTDGNQPQHF. CDR3 bases: TGCGCCAGCAGCCTGAGGTTCGCCGGAGGGGGCACTGATGGCAATCAGCCCCAGCATTTT.